These 8 T cell receptor beta chains originate from one sample sequenced in a study of cytomegalovirus exposure and HLA in healthy donors. The PCR employed 60 Vbeta primers together with 13 Jbeta primers. Libraries were prepared by immunoSEQ multiplex PCR; TCRdb keeps only in-frame clonotypes and omits some of them. The top ten clones hold less than 2% of a sample with roughly 140,000 clones, 75% to 80% of them seen once. The sequencing sample was made of PBMCs. These receptors originate from a woman in her 30s in good health and CMV-seronegative.

The CDR3 coding sequence is TGTGCCAGCAGTTATGGGACAGGGAGAAACACCATATATTTT. Translated: CASSYGTGRNTIYF. This chain joins TRBV6-5 and TRBJ1-3; 9 positions agree with TRBD1. The V segment lost 3 bases and the J segment 5 bases; nucleotides outside the gene matches: 2. Germline V gives CDR1 MNHEY, CDR2 SVGAGI. The CDR3 runs 14 residues.

In this sample, this clone turned up a few times. The chain employs TRBV11-2 and TRBJ2-3, with D hard to call. Trimming cost V 5 bases and J 4 bases, with 7 bases left between them. Germline assignment: CDR1 SGHAT and CDR2 FQNNGV. CDR3 length: 12 amino acids. CDR3 amino acids: CASSRTPDTQYF. The DNA of the CDR3 is TGTGCCAGCAGCCGCACACCAGATACGCAGTATTTT.

The chain joins TRBV9 to TRBJ2-1; 14 positions match TRBD2. CDR1 is SGDLS, CDR2 YYNGEE, per germline. V gave up 3 bases and J gave up 8 bases; unmatched junction bases: 4. The CDR3 has 15 residues. CDR3 nucleotide sequence: TGTGCCAGCAGCGAGGGACTAGCGGGGGTGGATGAGCAGTTCTTC. This encodes CASSEGLAGVDEQFF.

A single count supports this clone. This rearrangement joins TRBV7-2 to TRBJ2-7; 9 positions match TRBD1. CDR1 SGHTA and CDR2 FQGNSA come from the germline V gene. J gave up 6 bases and V 5 bases, and 11 bases lay outside the gene matches. The CDR3 has 15 amino acids. CDR3 DNA: TGTGCCAGCAGCCTCCCCCGGACAGGGGTTGTCGAGCAGTACTTC. It is translated as CASSLPRTGVVEQYF.

The chain is built from TRBV4-1 and TRBJ2-7, with TRBD1 matching 9 bases. Per the germline V gene, CDR1 is MGHRA and CDR2 is YSYEKL. Trimming removed 1 base from V and 4 bases from J; junction bases left unmatched: 5. The CDR3 loop spans 15 amino acids. In DNA, the CDR3 is TGCGCCAGCAGCCAAGTTGCGGGACAGGGTTACGAGCAGTACTTC. This codes for CASSQVAGQGYEQYF.

This clone was seen a single time. J is TRBJ1-3 and V is TRBV27, with 11 bases lining up with TRBD1. With 6 bases clipped from V and 7 bases from J, the junction kept 5 bases outside the gene matches. Germline V CDR1 and CDR2: MNHEY, SMNVEV (reference sequence). The CDR3 loop spans 14 amino acids. CDR3 sequence reads: CASRGTGGFNTIYF. The CDR3 DNA follows: TGTGCCAGCAGAGGGACAGGGGGTTTCAACACCATATATTTT.

The chain joins TRBV4-1 to TRBJ2-5; D perhaps matches TRBD1 (6 bases). Germline assignment: CDR1 MGHRA and CDR2 YSYEKL. The length of the CDR3 is 15 residues. V lost 0 bases and J lost 0, with 8 bases in between. The CDR3 DNA reads TGCGCCAGCAGCCAAGAGTGGGACAACCAAGAGACCCAGTACTTC. It encodes CASSQEWDNQETQYF.

The chain combines TRBV6-1 with TRBJ2-4; no reliable D call. The germline V gene has CDR1 MNHNS and CDR2 SASEGT. The CDR3 totals 12 residues. V gave up 9 bases and J gave up 2 bases, with 8 bases separating them. The CDR3 reads CARPGTKNIQYF. The DNA of the CDR3 is TGTGCCAGGCCCGGTACCAAAAACATTCAGTACTTC.